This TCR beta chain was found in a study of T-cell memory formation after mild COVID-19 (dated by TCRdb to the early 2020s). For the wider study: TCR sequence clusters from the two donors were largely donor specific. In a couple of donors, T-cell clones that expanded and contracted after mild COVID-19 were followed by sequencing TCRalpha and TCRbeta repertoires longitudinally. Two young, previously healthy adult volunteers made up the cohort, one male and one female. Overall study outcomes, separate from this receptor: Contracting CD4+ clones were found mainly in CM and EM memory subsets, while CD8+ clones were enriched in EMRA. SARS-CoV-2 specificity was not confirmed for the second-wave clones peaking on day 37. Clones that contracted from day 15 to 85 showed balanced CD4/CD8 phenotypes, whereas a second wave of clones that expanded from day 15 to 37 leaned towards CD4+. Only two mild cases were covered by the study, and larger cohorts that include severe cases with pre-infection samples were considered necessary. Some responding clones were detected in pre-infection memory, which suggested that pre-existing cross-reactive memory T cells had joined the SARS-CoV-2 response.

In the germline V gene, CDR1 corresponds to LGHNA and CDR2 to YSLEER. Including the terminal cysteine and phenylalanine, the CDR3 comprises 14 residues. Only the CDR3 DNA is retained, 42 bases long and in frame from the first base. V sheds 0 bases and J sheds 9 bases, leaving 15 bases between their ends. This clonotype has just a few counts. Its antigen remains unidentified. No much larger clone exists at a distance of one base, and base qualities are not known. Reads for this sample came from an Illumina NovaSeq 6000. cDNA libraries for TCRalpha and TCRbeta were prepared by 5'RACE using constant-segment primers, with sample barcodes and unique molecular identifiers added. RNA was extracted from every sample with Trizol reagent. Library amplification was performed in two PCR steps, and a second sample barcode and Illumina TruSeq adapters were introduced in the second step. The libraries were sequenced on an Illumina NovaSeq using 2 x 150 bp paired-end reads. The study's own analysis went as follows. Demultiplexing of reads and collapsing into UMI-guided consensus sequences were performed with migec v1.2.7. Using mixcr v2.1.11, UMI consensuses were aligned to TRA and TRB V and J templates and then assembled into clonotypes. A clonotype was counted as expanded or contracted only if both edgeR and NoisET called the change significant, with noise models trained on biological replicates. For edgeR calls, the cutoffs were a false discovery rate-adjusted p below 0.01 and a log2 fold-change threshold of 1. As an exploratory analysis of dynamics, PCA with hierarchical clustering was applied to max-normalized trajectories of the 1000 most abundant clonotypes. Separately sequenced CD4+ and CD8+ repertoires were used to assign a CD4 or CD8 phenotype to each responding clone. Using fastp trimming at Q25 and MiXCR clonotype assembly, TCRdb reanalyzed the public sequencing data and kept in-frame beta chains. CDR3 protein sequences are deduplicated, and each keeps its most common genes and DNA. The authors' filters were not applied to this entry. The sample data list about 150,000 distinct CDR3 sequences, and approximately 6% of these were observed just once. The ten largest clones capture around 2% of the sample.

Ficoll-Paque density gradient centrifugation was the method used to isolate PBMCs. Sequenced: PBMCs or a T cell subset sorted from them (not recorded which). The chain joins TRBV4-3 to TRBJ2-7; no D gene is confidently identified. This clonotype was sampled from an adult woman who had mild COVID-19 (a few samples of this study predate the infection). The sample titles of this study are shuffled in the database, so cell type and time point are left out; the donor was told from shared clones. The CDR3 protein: CASSQDLGSKGQYF. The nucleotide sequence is TGCGCCAGCAGCCAAGATCTGGGCTCCAAAGGGCAGTACTTC.